The next 24 T cell receptor beta chains were all read from a single sample in a study of T-cell memory formation after mild COVID-19 (dated by TCRdb to the early 2020s). Library method: 5' RACE. Sequencing relied on an Illumina NovaSeq 6000. TCRdb cleaned the public reads at Q25 with fastp, built clones with MiXCR and kept in-frame beta chains. Entries that share a CDR3 protein sequence are merged under the most common genes and DNA. The sample includes 350,000 to 450,000 distinct CDR3 sequences, with approximately 14% observed a single time. About 22% of the sample is taken by the ten largest. Sample: PBMCs or a T cell subset sorted from them (not recorded which). The source is a man between 18 and 29 years old who had mild COVID-19 (a few samples of this study predate the infection). The sample titles of this study are shuffled in the database, so cell type and time point are left out; the donor was told from shared clones.

This rearrangement joins TRBV2 to TRBJ2-1; 11 nucleotides agree with TRBD2. Germline values: CDR1 SNHLY, CDR2 FYNNEI. J lost 8 bases, V lost 6 bases, and 12 bases had no gene match. There are 16 residues in the CDR3. The CDR3 is CASRAGASGGSHEQFF. The CDR3, as DNA: TGTGCCAGCAGGGCCGGGGCTAGCGGGGGGTCGCATGAGCAGTTCTTC.

This clonotype has more than one count but fewer than ten. CDR3 loop: CSVFSGGASKNIQYF. The CDR3 DNA reads TGCAGCGTTTTCAGCGGGGGGGCGTCCAAAAACATTCAGTACTTC. The chain links TRBV29-1 to TRBJ2-4; TRBD2 matches at 10 bases. The trim removed 5 bases at V and 2 bases at J, leaving 6 bases unmatched. Germline lookup yields CDR1 SQVTM and CDR2 ANQGSEA. The length of the CDR3 is 15 residues. Supplemented by reference TRBV29-1 and TRBJ2-4, the full variable domain reads SAVISQKPSRDICQRGTSLTIQCQVDSQVTMMFWYRQQPGQSLTLIATANQGSEATYESGFVIDKFPISRPNLTFSTLTVSNMSPEDSSIYLCSVFSGGASKNIQYFGAGTRLSVL.

This rearrangement joins TRBV5-1 to TRBJ2-1; 16 bases fit TRBD2. The CDR3 length is 17 residues. CDR1 and CDR2 (germline): SGHRS, YFSETQ. Unmatched junction bases numbered 11, after V lost 5 bases and J lost 9 bases. The CDR3 nucleotides read TGCGCCAGCAGAAAAGCCTCGGGACTAGCGGGGGGGCCTGAGCAGTTCTTC. It encodes CASRKASGLAGGPEQFF.

This clonotype was seen repeatedly, ten times or more. The chain carries TRBV7-2 and TRBJ2-3; D uncertain. Germline loops: CDR1 SGHTA, CDR2 FQGNSA. CDR3 length: 12 residues. The V end was cut by 4 bases, the J end by 6 bases, with 8 bases between. CDR3 DNA sequence: TGTGCCAGCAGCTGGCTTAGGGATACGCAGTATTTT. Translating it yields CASSWLRDTQYF. Filled out from reference TRBV7-2 and TRBJ2-3, the complete variable domain reads GAGVSQSPSNKVTEKGKDVELRCDPISGHTALYWYRQSLGQGLEFLIYFQGNSAPDKSGLPSDRFSAERTGGSVSTLTIQRTQQEDSAVYLCASSWLRDTQYFGPGTRLTVL.

This clonotype appeared a few times. The chain combines TRBV6-5 with TRBJ1-1; 7 nucleotides line up with TRBD1. Germline CDR1 and CDR2: MNHEY and SVGAGI. The CDR3 runs 12 residues. The trim removed 6 bases at V and 8 bases at J, leaving 6 bases unmatched. The CDR3 loop is CASSNRGNEAFF. DNA of the CDR3: TGTGCCAGCAGCAACAGGGGAAACGAAGCTTTCTTT.

This chain connects TRBV25-1 to TRBJ2-4; TRBD2 matches 7 bases. With 3 bases clipped from V and 3 bases from J, the junction kept 5 bases outside the gene matches. CDR3 length: 15 residues. Per the germline V gene, CDR1 is MGHDK and CDR2 is SYGVNS. The CDR3 loop reads CASSERGSVKNIQYF. For the CDR3, the DNA is TGTGCCAGCAGTGAGCGGGGGAGCGTCAAAAACATTCAGTACTTC. The variable domain in full, with the rest retrieved from reference TRBV25-1 and TRBJ2-4, is EADIYQTPRYLVIGTGKKITLECSQTMGHDKMYWYQQDPGMELHLIHYSYGVNSTEKGDLSSESTVSRIRTEHFPLTLESARPSHTSQYLCASSERGSVKNIQYFGAGTRLSVL.

This clonotype has more than one count but fewer than ten. The chain carries TRBV18 and TRBJ2-3; D is possibly TRBD1 or TRBD2 (6 bases each). CDR1 and CDR2 from the germline V gene are KGHSH and LQKENI. The CDR3 extends over 16 amino acids. With 3 bases removed from V and 7 bases from J, the gap between germline ends came to 20 bases. The CDR3 DNA sequence: TGTGCCAGCTCACCTTCGACAGGATCCGCGGGGAATACGCAGTATTTT. The encoded protein is CASSPSTGSAGNTQYF.

The genes are TRBV11-2 and TRBJ1-3; unclear D gene. Trimming removed 1 base at V and 0 bases at J, with 4 bases between. This CDR3 is 14 amino acids long. Germline CDR1 SGHAT, CDR2 FQNNGV. Here the CDR3 reads CASSLVVSGNTIYF. CDR3 DNA sequence: TGTGCCAGCAGCTTAGTGGTCTCTGGAAACACCATATATTTT.

The table lists this clonotype with many counts. The CDR3 is CASSLALTGEAFF. The CDR3 DNA is TGTGCCAGCAGCTTAGCGTTGACGGGGGAAGCTTTCTTT. The chain combines TRBV7-6 with TRBJ1-1; no clear D gene. V shed 0 bases and J shed 8 bases, with 10 bases lying between them. From germline, CDR1 is SGHVS and CDR2 FNYEAQ. The CDR3 runs to 13 residues.

This rearrangement joins TRBV6-5 to TRBJ1-1; 7 nucleotides align to TRBD1. From germline, CDR1 is MNHEY and CDR2 SVGAGI. Losses at the gene ends were 8 bases for V and 2 bases for J; bases not matched to a gene: 5. The CDR3 has 13 residues. CDR3 sequence (DNA): TGTGCCAGCGCGCGACAGGGCAACACTGAAGCTTTCTTT. Amino acids: CASARQGNTEAFF.

This clonotype was counted only a few times. The chain has TRBV2 and TRBJ2-7, with D possibly matching TRBD1 (6 bases). Germline V gives CDR1 SNHLY, CDR2 FYNNEI. This CDR3 has 12 residues. V was pared by 10 bases and J by 3 bases, with 13 bases between. CDR3 DNA sequence: TGTGCCACCGGGACAAATTTCTACGAGCAGTACTTC. It codes for CATGTNFYEQYF.

This clonotype was detected a few times. V gene TRBV7-2 combines with J gene TRBJ2-7; 15 positions agree with TRBD2. Germline trimming cut 1 base from V and 5 bases from J; bases unmatched to any gene: 6. In germline, CDR1 is SGHTA, CDR2 FQGNSA. The CDR3 covers 17 residues. CDR3 amino acids: CASSLVGTSGGSDEQYV. DNA of the CDR3: TGTGCCAGCAGCTTAGTGGGGACTAGCGGGGGGTCGGACGAGCAGTACGTC.

The V call is TRBV7-8, the J call TRBJ1-2; weak D call: TRBD1 (5 bases). The CDR3 is 14 residues long. CDR1 and CDR2 (germline): SGHVS, FQNEAQ. Trimming took 0 bases from V and 4 from J, leaving 9 bases between them. In DNA, the CDR3 is TGTGCCAGCAGCTTAGCGCGGGGGGTCTATGGCTACACCTTC. Its translation: CASSLARGVYGYTF.

This chain connects TRBV20-1 to TRBJ2-2; a possible D gene is TRBD1 (7 bases). CDR1 is DFQATT and CDR2 is SNEGSKA in the germline V gene (reference sequence). The V and J ends lost 6 bases and 0 bases respectively, with 17 bases between them. The CDR3 is made up of 16 amino acids. In nucleotides, the CDR3 is TGCAGTGCCGCGGGACAGTTAACCACGAACACCGGGGAGCTGTTTTTT. It is translated as CSAAGQLTTNTGELFF.

This clonotype was seen many times. The rearrangement uses TRBV5-1 and TRBJ1-2; the D is unclear. V was trimmed by 5 bases and J by 10 bases, leaving 15 bases between them. Germline assignment: CDR1 SGHRS and CDR2 YFSETQ. The CDR3 spans 12 residues. The CDR3 protein is CASRLLDGLYTF. The CDR3 DNA is TGCGCCAGCAGACTCTTAGACGGACTCTACACCTTC.

This clonotype was seen only a few times. V is TRBV12-3 or TRBV12-4 and J is TRBJ2-7; 9 positions agree with TRBD1. The CDR3 totals 15 residues. J gave up 4 bases and V 6 bases, and 10 bases lay outside the gene matches. The CDR3 spells CASSSPGTGTYEQYF. The DNA for the CDR3 is TGTGCCAGCAGCTCCCCAGGGACAGGGACATACGAGCAGTACTTC.

The chain combines TRBV6-5 with TRBJ2-7; possible D gene TRBD2, 6 bases. The CDR3 has 15 amino acids. Germline-derived CDR1 and CDR2 are MNHEY and SVGAGI. V lost 7 bases and J 6 bases, leaving 22 bases between the germline ends. This CDR3 reads CASNPRPGDSGEQYV. The DNA for the CDR3 is TGTGCCAGCAACCCCCGACCGGGGGATTCAGGCGAGCAGTACGTC.

This clonotype occurred once. V and J are TRBV15 and TRBJ2-7; 8 nucleotides line up with TRBD2. CDR1 LNHNV and CDR2 YYDKDF come from the germline V gene (reference sequence). This CDR3 is built from 16 residues. V was pared by 0 bases and J by 1 base, with 5 bases of the junction left unmatched. CDR3: CATSRERGAYSYEQYF. CDR3 nucleotide sequence: TGTGCCACCAGCAGAGAGCGGGGGGCCTATTCCTACGAGCAGTACTTC.

This chain links TRBV4-1 with TRBJ1-5, with D unclear. Trimming stripped 5 bases from V and 1 base from J, with 12 bases between. The CDR3 is 15 residues long. Germline V CDR1 and CDR2: MGHRA, YSYEKL. CDR3: CASSTYETSNQPQHF. The CDR3 DNA follows: TGCGCCAGCAGCACTTACGAGACGAGCAATCAGCCCCAGCATTTT.

This clonotype has just a few counts. V usage is TRBV19 and J usage is TRBJ1-2; TRBD1 aligns across 9 bases. Germline V gene lookup returns CDR1 LNHDA and CDR2 SQIVND (reference sequence). The CDR3 loop spans 13 amino acids. V gave up 7 bases and J gave up 8 bases; unmatched junction bases: 8. The CDR3 reads CASTPTGTGGYTF. In DNA form, the CDR3 reads TGTGCCAGTACCCCGACAGGGACAGGGGGCTACACCTTC.

This clonotype was picked up one time. V gene TRBV12-3 or TRBV12-4 combines with J gene TRBJ2-1; 15 nucleotides align to TRBD2. This CDR3 contains 14 residues. The ends lost 7 bases at V and 13 bases at J; junction bases unmatched: 8. For the CDR3, the DNA is TGTGCCAGCACCCTTGGACTAGCGGGAGGGGGACAGTTCTTC. This gives the protein CASTLGLAGGGQFF.

In DNA form, the CDR3 reads TGTGCCAGCAGCTCTGGGGCAAAGAACACTGAAGCTTTCTTT. Residues: CASSSGAKNTEAFF. The J gene is TRBJ1-1, the V gene TRBV7-8; D is possibly TRBD1 (5 bases). In germline, CDR1 is SGHVS, CDR2 FQNEAQ. V was cut by 4 bases and J by 1 base, with 10 bases left in between. This CDR3 has 14 amino acids. Using reference TRBV7-8 and TRBJ1-1 for the parts outside the CDR3, the full variable domain is GAGVSQSPRYKVAKRGQDVALRCDPISGHVSLFWYQQALGQGPEFLTYFQNEAQLDKSGLPSDRFFAERPEGSVSTLKIQRTQQEDSAVYLCASSSGAKNTEAFFGQGTRLTVV.

This clonotype was seen at least ten times. The chain couples TRBV7-2 to TRBJ2-5; tentative D call: TRBD1 (5 bases). CDR1 and CDR2 (germline): SGHTA, FQGNSA. Trimming shortened V by 1 base and J by 5 bases, and 17 bases separated the two germline ends. This CDR3 is built from 16 residues. The CDR3 DNA follows: TGTGCCAGCAGCTTAGATGGGGCTGCCCCTGGGGAGACCCAGTACTTC. As protein: CASSLDGAAPGETQYF.

This clonotype has a handful of counts. The CDR3 DNA reads as TGTGCCAGCAGGCCTTACAGCGCCGGGGAGACCCAGTACTTC. Protein product: CASRPYSAGETQYF. The rearrangement links TRBV7-2 to TRBJ2-5; no firm D call. This CDR3 is 14 amino acids long. V lost 6 bases and J 5 bases, leaving 16 bases between the germline ends. Per germline, CDR1 SGHTA and CDR2 FQGNSA.